This section outlines one T cell receptor beta chain sequence together with its context. Its antigen remains unidentified. This entry belongs to a study of cytomegalovirus exposure and HLA in healthy donors. Broader study findings: A reported reduction in N-insertions relative to the roughly 670-donor mean was seen in an Asian-associated ancestry cluster in a later analysis.

CDR3 size: 14 residues. The V gene's germline CDR1 is MDHEN and CDR2 SYDVKM. V lost 5 bases and J lost 6, with 14 bases in between. PCR amplification relied on 60 Vbeta primers (plus 13 Jbeta primers). TCRdb's copy holds only in-frame clones and misses some; the assay was immunoSEQ multiplex PCR. The sample has 140,000 to 150,000 clones; roughly 80% are singletons. The sequenced material came from PBMCs. The TCR originated in a woman in her thirties or forties in good health and CMV-seropositive. The J gene is TRBJ2-1, the V gene TRBV28; possibly TRBD1 for D (6 bases). CDR3 bases: TGTGCCAGCAGTCTCCAACAGGGCTCCAATGAGCAGTTCTTC. Amino acid sequence: CASSLQQGSNEQFF.